This T cell receptor (beta chain) came from a study of shared clonotypes between healthy human individuals. Assay runs were performed at deep level. An even split of each subset's genomic DNA across several immunoSEQ plates was performed. Profiled with immunoSEQ multiplex PCR; TCRdb holds only in-frame clones, not every one. The table has some 470,000 clones, 76% seen once. This clone was detected a few times. No antigen is known for it. Nashville, Tennessee was home to all donors, each a Caucasian adult. Study conclusions and caveats: Blood alone was sampled, and tissue repertoires likely differ.

Germline CDR1 and CDR2: SGHDT and YYEEEE. Trimming took off 2 bases at V and 2 bases at J, with 8 bases between the two ends. The CDR3 consists of 13 residues. The chain uses TRBV5-6 and TRBJ2-7; a possible D gene is TRBD1 (5 bases). Input material: PBMCs. The TCR originated in a middle-aged woman in good health. Some clones in this sample may be carry-over from other donors' samples. CDR3 sequence reads: CASSFGQAYEQYF. The CDR3 nucleotides read TGTGCCAGCAGCTTCGGACAAGCCTACGAGCAGTACTTC. The complete variable domain, with remaining parts taken from reference TRBV5-6 and TRBJ2-7, reads DAGVTQSPTHLIKTRGQQVTLRCSPKSGHDTVSWYQQALGQGPQFIFQYYEEEERQRGNFPDRFSGHQFPNYSSELNVNALLLGDSALYLCASSFGQAYEQYFGPGTRLTVT.